The source of this T cell receptor beta chain is a study of vaccination and CD4 T cells after COVID-19. Study-level information: Median time from second vaccine dose to sampling was approximately 74 days (14 to 241).

Germline assignment: CDR1 SEHNR and CDR2 FQNEAQ (reference sequence). V was cut by 1 base and J by 0 bases, with 13 bases left in between. The CDR3 consists of 17 residues. Study-wide findings and caveats: Convalescent patients had a median roughly 90% of reactive clones appearing only post-vaccination.

Of note for this clonotype: No antigen is known for it.

An Oncomine TCR Beta short-read assay was used to sequence the DNA from cultured CD4+ T cells. TCRdb processed the PCR reads anew with MiXCR; each CDR3 protein has one entry. The table includes fewer than 15,000 distinct CDR3 sequences, under 60% detected once. Sample treatment: roughly 10-day PBMC culture with coronavirus spike peptide pools or control peptides (ViraFEST assay). ViraFEST grew antigen-specific T cells using peptide pools, then sequenced TCRs. V and J are TRBV7-9 and TRBJ1-5; D uncertain. The sequence was obtained from a human donor who had recovered from COVID-19. Sequencing was done on a sample of CD4+ T cells from blood, cultured in vitro. CDR3 in amino acids: CASSLGSGPISNQPQHF. The DNA of the CDR3 is TGTGCCAGCAGCTTAGGATCCGGACCGATTAGCAATCAGCCCCAGCATTTT.